Listed below are T cell receptor beta chains from one sample, sequenced in a study of blood T cells in healthy people across ages. Each CDR3 protein gets one entry after TCRdb re-called the 5' RACE reads with MiXCR. The table includes 550,000 to 700,000 distinct CDR3 sequences, 27% detected once. The sequenced sample consisted of blood. The receptors originated from a woman aged 70-85 years in good health. Both conserved end residues are part of each CDR3. The order of the fields is D gene, J gene, V gene, clone size, CDR3 protein, CDR3 DNA. A D gene is named only where the DNA matches it firmly. For some rows the clone size is stated as once, few or many, or as a class when expanded; others skip it.

TRBD1 | TRBJ1-5 | TRBV6-6 | NA | CASSRDSFLQQPQNF | TGTGCCAGCAGCAGGGACAGCTTCCTTCAGCAGCCCCAGAATTTT
TRBD1 | TRBJ1-6 | TRBV9 | few | CASSAAGTANSPLHF | TGTGCCAGCAGCGCCGCCGGGACAGCGAATTCACCCCTCCACTTT
NA | TRBJ2-5 | TRBV20-1 | few | CSASRPDFQETQYF | TGCAGTGCTAGTCGCCCGGACTTCCAAGAGACCCAGTACTTC
NA | TRBJ1-4 | TRBV7-2 | NA | CASSRGMVATNEKLFF | TGTGCCAGCAGCCGGGGGATGGTTGCAACTAATGAAAAACTGTTTTTT
NA | TRBJ2-1 | TRBV7-2 | few | CASGPQTTSFDEQFF | TGTGCCAGCGGCCCACAAACGACTAGTTTTGATGAGCAGTTCTTC
NA | TRBJ1-6 | TRBV7-6 | NA | CASKVPMVQRSRNYNSPLHF | TGTGCCAGCAAGGTCCCGATGGTTCAGCGGTCTCGGAATTATAATTCACCCCTCCACTTT
NA | TRBJ1-1 | TRBV29-1 | NA | CSVVRQNTEAFF | TGCAGCGTTGTTAGACAGAACACTGAAGCTTTCTTT
NA | TRBJ1-5 | TRBV7-9 | few | CASSDSPGNQPQHF | TGTGCCAGCAGCGACAGTCCCGGCAATCAGCCCCAGCATTTT
NA | TRBJ2-3 | TRBV11-2 | many | CASSLGRLALNTQYF | TGTGCCAGCAGCTTAGGGAGGCTTGCGTTGAATACGCAGTATTTT
TRBD1 | TRBJ2-5 | TRBV24-1 | few | CATSGAGTGVQETQYF | TGTGCCACCAGTGGGGCCGGGACAGGAGTCCAAGAGACCCAGTACTTC
TRBD2 | TRBJ2-1 | TRBV25-1 | NA | CASSEGLAGGNNEQFF | TGTGCCAGCAGTGAAGGACTAGCGGGGGGGAACAATGAGCAGTTCTTC
TRBD2 | TRBJ2-5 | TRBV20-1 | NA | CSAIPGGYQETQYF | TGCAGTGCAATCCCGGGGGGGTATCAAGAGACCCAGTACTTC
NA | TRBJ2-3 | TRBV7-9 | few | CASSLLGSVGTDTQYF | TGTGCCAGCAGCTTACTAGGCAGCGTCGGCACAGATACGCAGTATTTT
NA | TRBJ2-1 | TRBV19 | NA | CASSILVVSGVWEQFF | TGTGCCAGTAGTATTTTGGTAGTATCGGGGGTTTGGGAGCAGTTCTTC
NA | TRBJ2-2 | TRBV5-1 | NA | CASSLTVVHNTGELFF | TGCGCCAGCAGCTTGACAGTAGTTCACAACACCGGGGAGCTGTTTTTT
NA | TRBJ1-4 | TRBV7-2 | NA | CASSLAQGVEKLFF | TGTGCCAGCAGCTTAGCCCAGGGCGTCGAAAAACTGTTTTTT
NA | TRBJ2-1 | TRBV20-1 | few | CSARGVIYNEQFF | TGCAGTGCTAGAGGTGTAATCTACAATGAGCAGTTCTTC
NA | TRBJ1-1 | TRBV7-9 | NA | CASSRGMGGVNTEAFF | TGTGCCAGCAGCCGCGGAATGGGGGGGGTCAACACTGAAGCTTTCTTT
NA | TRBJ2-7 | TRBV9 | NA | CASSVDSGVRGEQYF | TGTGCCAGCAGCGTAGATAGCGGAGTACGGGGTGAGCAGTACTTC
NA | TRBJ2-7 | TRBV12-3/TRBV12-4 | NA | CASSLQIGDRSSYEQYF | TGTGCCAGCAGTTTACAAATTGGAGACCGTAGCTCCTACGAGCAGTACTTC
NA | TRBJ1-6 | TRBV5-6 | NA | CASRGGGGSYNSPLHF | TGTGCCAGCAGGGGCGGGGGTGGATCCTATAATTCACCCCTCCACTTT
NA | TRBJ1-5 | TRBV7-2 | few | CASSLELGAWNQPQHF | TGTGCCAGCAGCTTAGAATTGGGGGCATGGAATCAGCCCCAGCATTTT
TRBD1 | TRBJ1-5 | TRBV7-2 | few | CASTRGQGDQPQHF | TGTGCCAGCACTAGGGGACAGGGGGATCAGCCCCAGCATTTT
TRBD1 | TRBJ1-2 | TRBV20-1 | NA | CSATPGQGVPSSGYTF | TGCAGTGCTACTCCGGGACAGGGTGTCCCCTCCTCTGGCTACACCTTC
TRBD1 | TRBJ1-2 | TRBV2 | NA | CASRGTGQQTGGYTF | TGTGCCAGCAGGGGGACAGGCCAACAAACAGGAGGCTACACCTTC
TRBD1 | TRBJ1-3 | TRBV20-1 | NA | CSARGGSDGNTIYF | TGCAGTGCTCGAGGGGGCTCGGACGGAAACACCATATATTTT
TRBD2 | TRBJ2-3 | TRBV20-1 | NA | CSASGGGNTQYF | TGCAGTGCTAGCGGGGGGGGGAATACGCAGTATTTT
TRBD1 | TRBJ1-1 | TRBV29-1 | NA | CSVDRGLQTEASF | TGCAGCGTGGACAGGGGGCTTCAGACTGAAGCTTCCTTT
NA | TRBJ2-5 | TRBV3-1 | NA | CASSHRGGPETQYF | TGTGCCAGCAGCCACCGGGGAGGTCCGGAGACCCAGTACTTC
NA | TRBJ1-3 | TRBV7-2 | few | CASSLGVGIYF | TGTGCCAGCAGCTTAGGAGTGGGGATCTATTTT
NA | TRBJ2-5 | TRBV14 | NA | CASSQGRWETQYF | TGTGCCAGCAGCCAAGGACGATGGGAGACCCAGTACTTC
NA | TRBJ2-3 | TRBV29-1 | few | CSVAPGADTQYF | TGCAGCGTTGCTCCTGGGGCAGATACGCAGTATTTT
TRBD1 | TRBJ2-2 | TRBV24-1 | few | CATSDGTGGATGELFF | TGTGCCACCAGTGATGGGACAGGGGGGGCCACCGGGGAGCTGTTTTTT
NA | TRBJ1-5 | TRBV6-6 | few | CASRPTKAGNQPQHF | TGTGCCAGCAGACCCACCAAGGCCGGCAATCAGCCCCAGCATTTT
TRBD1 | TRBJ1-4 | TRBV28 | NA | CASSRPGQGEEKLFF | TGTGCCAGCAGCCGACCGGGACAGGGGGAAGAAAAACTGTTTTTT
TRBD1 | TRBJ2-5 | TRBV5-1 | NA | CASSGGQVPETQYF | TGCGCCAGCAGCGGGGGACAGGTGCCAGAGACCCAGTACTTC
NA | TRBJ2-2 | TRBV28 | NA | CASSQPGGYNTGELFF | TGTGCCAGCAGCCAACCGGGGGGCTATAACACCGGGGAGCTGTTTTTT
NA | TRBJ2-7 | TRBV20-1 | NA | CSAGRWPPFYEQYF | TGCAGTGCTGGGAGATGGCCACCCTTCTACGAGCAATACTTC
TRBD1 | TRBJ1-1 | TRBV6-6 | few | CASKRTGGLTEAFF | TGTGCCAGTAAAAGGACAGGGGGCCTCACTGAAGCTTTCTTT
TRBD2 | TRBJ2-2 | TRBV3-1 | NA | CASSQVAGGPRTGELFF | TGTGCCAGCAGCCAAGTAGCGGGGGGGCCACGCACCGGGGAGCTGTTTTTT
NA | TRBJ1-2 | TRBV19 | few | CASSIKSAPRGYTF | TGTGCCAGTAGTATAAAATCGGCCCCGAGGGGCTACACCTTC
NA | TRBJ1-2 | TRBV6-2/TRBV6-3 | few | CASSRSMLDRGHGYTF | TGTGCCAGCAGCCGATCGATGTTGGACAGAGGCCATGGCTACACCTTC
NA | TRBJ2-4 | TRBV28 | NA | CASSAGRALGHIQYF | TGTGCCAGCAGTGCGGGACGGGCTTTGGGGCACATTCAGTACTTC
TRBD1 | TRBJ1-4 | TRBV18 | few | CASSPRGQGGEKLFF | TGTGCCAGCTCACCTAGAGGACAGGGAGGAGAAAAACTGTTTTTT
TRBD1 | TRBJ1-2 | TRBV11-2 | NA | CASSPMRDRGGTF | TGTGCCAGCAGCCCGATGAGGGACAGGGGAGGGACCTTC
NA | TRBJ2-7 | TRBV7-2 | few | CAGSPSGTGAYEQYF | TGTGCCGGCAGCCCTTCAGGAACAGGTGCCTACGAGCAGTACTTC
NA | TRBJ1-2 | TRBV2 | NA | CASSEQGFYGYTF | TGTGCCAGCAGTGAGCAGGGCTTCTATGGCTACACCTTC
TRBD2 | TRBJ2-1 | TRBV7-2 | NA | CASSLEGLAGGTYNEQFF | TGTGCCAGCAGCTTAGAGGGACTAGCGGGGGGTACCTACAATGAGCAGTTCTTC
NA | TRBJ1-4 | TRBV19 | NA | CASNLDGFNEKLFF | TGTGCCAGTAACCTGGACGGATTTAATGAAAAACTGTTTTTT
NA | TRBJ1-3 | TRBV27 | NA | CASSLNPHGNTIYF | TGTGCCAGCAGTTTGAACCCGCATGGAAACACCATATATTTT
NA | TRBJ1-6 | TRBV7-2 | NA | CASSPHTSSYNSPLHF | TGTGCCAGCAGCCCCCACACCAGCTCCTATAATTCACCCCTCCACTTT
NA | TRBJ2-1 | TRBV6-5 | NA | CASSYVRAGEQFF | TGTGCCAGCAGTTACGTCAGGGCGGGGGAGCAGTTCTTC